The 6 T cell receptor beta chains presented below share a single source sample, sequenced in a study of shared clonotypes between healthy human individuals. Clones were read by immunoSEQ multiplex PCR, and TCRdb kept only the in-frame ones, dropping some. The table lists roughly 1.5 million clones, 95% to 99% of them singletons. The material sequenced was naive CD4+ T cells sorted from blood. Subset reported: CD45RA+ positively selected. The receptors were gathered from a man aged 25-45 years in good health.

CDR3 region: CSASTGVNQPQHF. CDR3 DNA: TGCAGCGCATCAACAGGAGTCAATCAGCCCCAGCATTTT. The gene calls are TRBV29-1 and TRBJ1-5; D is perhaps TRBD1 (5 bases). Per germline, CDR1 SQVTM and CDR2 ANQGSEA. CDR3 length equals 13 residues. The V gene lost 7 bases and the J gene lost 3 bases, with 13 bases spanning the gap.

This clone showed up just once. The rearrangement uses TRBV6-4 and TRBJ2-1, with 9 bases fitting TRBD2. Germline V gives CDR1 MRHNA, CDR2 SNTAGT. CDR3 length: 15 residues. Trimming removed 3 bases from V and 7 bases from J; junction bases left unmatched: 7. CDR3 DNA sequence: TGTGCCAGCAGTGAATTTAGCGGGAGTGTAAATGAGCAGTTCTTC. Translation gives CASSEFSGSVNEQFF.

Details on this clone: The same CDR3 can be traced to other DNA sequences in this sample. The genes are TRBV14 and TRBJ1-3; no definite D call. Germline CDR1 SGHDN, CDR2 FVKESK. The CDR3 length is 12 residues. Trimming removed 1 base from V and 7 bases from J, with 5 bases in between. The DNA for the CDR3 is TGTGCCAGCAGCCAAGTCCCGAACACCATATATTTT. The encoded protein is CASSQVPNTIYF.

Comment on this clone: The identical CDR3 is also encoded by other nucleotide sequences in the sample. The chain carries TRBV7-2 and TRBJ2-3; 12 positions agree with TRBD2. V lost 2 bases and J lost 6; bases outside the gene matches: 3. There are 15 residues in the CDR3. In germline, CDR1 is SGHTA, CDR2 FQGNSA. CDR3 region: CASSLLAGGPDTQYF. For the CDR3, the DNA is TGTGCCAGCAGCTTACTAGCGGGAGGGCCGGATACGCAGTATTTT. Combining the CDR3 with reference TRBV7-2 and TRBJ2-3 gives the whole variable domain GAGVSQSPSNKVTEKGKDVELRCDPISGHTALYWYRQSLGQGLEFLIYFQGNSAPDKSGLPSDRFSAERTGGSVSTLTIQRTQQEDSAVYLCASSLLAGGPDTQYFGPGTRLTVL.

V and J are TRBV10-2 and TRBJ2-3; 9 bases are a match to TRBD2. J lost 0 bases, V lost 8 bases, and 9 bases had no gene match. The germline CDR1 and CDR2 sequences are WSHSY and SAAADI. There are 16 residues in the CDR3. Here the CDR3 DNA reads TGCGCCAGCCGTAGAGGCCTAGCGGGGAGCACAGATACGCAGTATTTT. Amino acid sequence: CASRRGLAGSTDTQYF.

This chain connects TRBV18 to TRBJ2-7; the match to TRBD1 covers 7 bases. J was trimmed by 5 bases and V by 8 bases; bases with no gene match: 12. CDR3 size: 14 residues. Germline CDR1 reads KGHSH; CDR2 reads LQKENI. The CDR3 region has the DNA TGTGCCAGCGCACGCGTCTTAGGGGGCGACGAGCAGTACTTC. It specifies CASARVLGGDEQYF.